Listed below are T cell receptor beta chains from one sample, sequenced in a study of cytomegalovirus exposure and HLA in healthy donors. Libraries were prepared by immunoSEQ multiplex PCR; TCRdb keeps only in-frame clonotypes and omits some of them. The sample contains roughly 120,000 clones, around 80% of which appear only once. Sample: PBMCs. The receptor source for this set is a man aged 25-40 years in good health and CMV-seropositive. Both conserved end residues are part of each CDR3. D genes are given only for firm matches. Rows may omit the clone size; those that give it use once, few, many or a size class.

v_call: TRBV19; d_call: .; j_call: TRBJ1-2; clone_size: .; cdr3_nt: TGTGCCAGTACCTCTGCGGGTGGGAGGGGGTCCTATGGCTACACCTTC; cdr3_aa: CASTSAGGRGSYGYTF
v_call: TRBV5-4; d_call: TRBD2; j_call: TRBJ2-2; clone_size: .; cdr3_nt: TGTGCCAGCAGCTTGCCCCGGGAGGGCACCGGGGAGCTGTTTTTT; cdr3_aa: CASSLPREGTGELFF
v_call: TRBV18; d_call: TRBD1; j_call: TRBJ1-2; clone_size: few; cdr3_nt: TGTGCCAGCTCGCCAAAGGACAGGGTTGATGGCTACACCTTC; cdr3_aa: CASSPKDRVDGYTF
v_call: TRBV19; d_call: .; j_call: TRBJ1-2; clone_size: few; cdr3_nt: TGTGCCAGTAGCCTCAGGGGAGCTTCTTATGGCTACACCTTC; cdr3_aa: CASSLRGASYGYTF
v_call: TRBV4-1; d_call: .; j_call: TRBJ2-2; clone_size: .; cdr3_nt: TGCGCCAGCAGCCCAATCTGGGGGGCCGGGGAGCTGTTTTTT; cdr3_aa: CASSPIWGAGELFF
v_call: TRBV19; d_call: .; j_call: TRBJ1-4; clone_size: few; cdr3_nt: TGTGCCAGTAGCACATCCAGGGTAACTAATGAAAAACTGTTTTTT; cdr3_aa: CASSTSRVTNEKLFF
v_call: TRBV5-1; d_call: .; j_call: TRBJ1-2; clone_size: once; cdr3_nt: TGCGCCAGCAGCGACCTCAGGGCAGGGGACTATGGCTACACCTTC; cdr3_aa: CASSDLRAGDYGYTF
v_call: TRBV9; d_call: TRBD1; j_call: TRBJ1-6; clone_size: .; cdr3_nt: TGTGCCAGCAGCTCCCAGACAGGGACATCACCCCTCCACTTT; cdr3_aa: CASSSQTGTSPLHF
v_call: TRBV28; d_call: TRBD2; j_call: TRBJ2-2; clone_size: .; cdr3_nt: TGTGCCAGCAGCCCGGGACTAGCGGGGGAAGTCACCGGGGAGCTGTTTTTT; cdr3_aa: CASSPGLAGEVTGELFF
v_call: TRBV15; d_call: .; j_call: TRBJ1-5; clone_size: .; cdr3_nt: TGTGCCACCAGCAGAGTGGCCCCGGGGCAGGGGAGACAGCCCCAGCATTTT; cdr3_aa: CATSRVAPGQGRQPQHF
v_call: TRBV7-6; d_call: TRBD1; j_call: TRBJ2-7; clone_size: .; cdr3_nt: TGTGCCAGCAGCTTAGTCGGGGGACAGGGCTCCTACGAGCAGTACTTC; cdr3_aa: CASSLVGGQGSYEQYF
v_call: TRBV18; d_call: .; j_call: TRBJ1-1; clone_size: .; cdr3_nt: TGTGCCAGCTCACCAGGTTACGGGAAGACTGAAGCTTTCTTT; cdr3_aa: CASSPGYGKTEAFF
v_call: TRBV2; d_call: TRBD1; j_call: TRBJ1-5; clone_size: .; cdr3_nt: TGTGCCAGCACCCTCGACAGGGAGAATCAGCCCCAGCATTTT; cdr3_aa: CASTLDRENQPQHF
v_call: TRBV10-3; d_call: .; j_call: TRBJ2-1; clone_size: .; cdr3_nt: TGTGCCATCAGTGGGGCGGGGGACACCTACAATGAGCAGTTCTTC; cdr3_aa: CAISGAGDTYNEQFF
v_call: TRBV7-3; d_call: TRBD2; j_call: TRBJ2-1; clone_size: .; cdr3_nt: TGTGCCAGCGGACTAGCGGACTACAATGAGCAGTTCTTC; cdr3_aa: CASGLADYNEQFF
v_call: TRBV20-1; d_call: .; j_call: TRBJ2-3; clone_size: .; cdr3_nt: TGCAGTGCTAGTTCGTTAGATACGCAGTATTTT; cdr3_aa: CSASSLDTQYF
v_call: TRBV6-1; d_call: TRBD2; j_call: TRBJ2-1; clone_size: few; cdr3_nt: TGTGCCAGCAGCCAGAGGACTAGCGGGGGGGCGGTCTTC; cdr3_aa: CASSQRTSGGAVF